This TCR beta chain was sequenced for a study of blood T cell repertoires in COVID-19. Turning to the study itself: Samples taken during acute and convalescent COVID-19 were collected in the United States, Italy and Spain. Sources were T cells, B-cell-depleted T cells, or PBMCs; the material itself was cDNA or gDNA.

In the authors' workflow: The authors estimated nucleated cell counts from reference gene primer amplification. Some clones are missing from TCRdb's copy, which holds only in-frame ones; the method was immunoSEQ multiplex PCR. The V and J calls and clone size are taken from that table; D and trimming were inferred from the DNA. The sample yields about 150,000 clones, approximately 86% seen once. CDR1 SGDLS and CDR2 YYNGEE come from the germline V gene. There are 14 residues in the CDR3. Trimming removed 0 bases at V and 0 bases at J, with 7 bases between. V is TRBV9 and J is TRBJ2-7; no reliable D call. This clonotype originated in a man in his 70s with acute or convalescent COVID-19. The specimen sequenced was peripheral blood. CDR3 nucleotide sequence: TGTGCCAGCAGCGTAGTCCCCAGCTCCTACGAGCAGTACTTC. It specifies CASSVVPSSYEQYF.